This TCR beta chain was identified during a study of blood T cell repertoires in COVID-19. Study summary: Samples representing acute and convalescent COVID-19 were sourced from the United States, Italy and Spain. PBMCs, B-cell-depleted T cells, or T cells provided the cDNA or gDNA that made up the material.

V lost 3 bases, J lost 5 bases, and 16 bases lay in between. The CDR3 contains 15 residues. The germline V gene has CDR1 KGHDR and CDR2 SFDVKD. In assigning cohorts, the study relied on participant-reported clinical history. This clone was picked up one time. This table comes from immunoSEQ multiplex PCR, and its TCRdb copy is limited to in-frame clones, with some not included. The repertoire holds approximately 170,000 clones, with 80% to 85% as singletons. The sequencing input was PBMCs or T cells enriched from blood (not recorded which). The source is a woman aged 45-65 years who had recovered from COVID-19. The chain links TRBV24-1 to TRBJ2-7, with a possible D match to TRBD1 (6 bases). The CDR3 sequence is CATSDPLQGGNEQYF. The CDR3 bases are TGTGCCACCAGTGATCCGTTACAGGGTGGGAACGAGCAGTACTTC.